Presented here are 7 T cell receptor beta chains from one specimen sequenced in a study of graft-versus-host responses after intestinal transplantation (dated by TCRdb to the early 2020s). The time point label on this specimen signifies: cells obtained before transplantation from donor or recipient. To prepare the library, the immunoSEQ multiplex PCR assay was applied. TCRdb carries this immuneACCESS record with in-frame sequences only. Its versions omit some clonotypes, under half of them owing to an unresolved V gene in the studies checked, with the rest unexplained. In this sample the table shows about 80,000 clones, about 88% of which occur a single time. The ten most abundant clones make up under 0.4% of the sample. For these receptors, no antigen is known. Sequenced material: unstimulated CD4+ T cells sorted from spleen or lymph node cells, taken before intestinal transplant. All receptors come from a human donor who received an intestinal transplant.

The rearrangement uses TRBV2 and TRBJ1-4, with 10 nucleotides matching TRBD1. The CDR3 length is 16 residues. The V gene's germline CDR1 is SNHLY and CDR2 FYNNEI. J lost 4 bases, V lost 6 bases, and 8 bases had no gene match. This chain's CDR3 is CASRRDRGVINEKLFF. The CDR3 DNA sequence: TGTGCCAGCAGACGGGACAGGGGCGTTATTAATGAAAAACTGTTTTTT.

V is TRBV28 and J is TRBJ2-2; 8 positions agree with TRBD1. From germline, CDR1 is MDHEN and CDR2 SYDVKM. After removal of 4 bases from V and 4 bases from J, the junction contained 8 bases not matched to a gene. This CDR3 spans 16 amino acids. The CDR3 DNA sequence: TGTGCCAGCAGTTCCCGGACAGGGTTGGGCACCGGGGAGCTGTTTTTT. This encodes CASSSRTGLGTGELFF.

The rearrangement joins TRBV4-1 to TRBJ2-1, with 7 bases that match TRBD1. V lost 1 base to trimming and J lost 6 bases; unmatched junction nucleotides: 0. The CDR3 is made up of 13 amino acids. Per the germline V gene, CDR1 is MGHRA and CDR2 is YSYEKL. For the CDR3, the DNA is TGCGCCAGCAGCCAAGCAGGGGGCAATGAGCAGTTCTTC. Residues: CASSQAGGNEQFF.

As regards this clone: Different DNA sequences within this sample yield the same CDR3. The CDR3 bases are TGTGCCAGCAGTTTAGGGGGGTGGAATCAGCCCCAGCATTTT. Amino acids: CASSLGGWNQPQHF. This chain links TRBV27 with TRBJ1-5; maybe TRBD1 (5 bases). Germline V CDR1 and CDR2: MNHEY, SMNVEV (reference sequence). The CDR3 extends over 14 amino acids. The V end lost 2 bases, the J end lost 4 bases, and 9 bases lay between the germline ends.

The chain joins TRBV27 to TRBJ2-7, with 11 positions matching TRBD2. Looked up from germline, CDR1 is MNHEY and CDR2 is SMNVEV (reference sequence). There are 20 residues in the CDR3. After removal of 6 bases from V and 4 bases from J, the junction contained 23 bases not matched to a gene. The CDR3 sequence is CASSRQIAGGSYPPFYEQYF. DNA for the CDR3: TGTGCCAGCAGCCGTCAAATAGCGGGAGGGTCCTATCCTCCTTTTTACGAGCAGTACTTC.

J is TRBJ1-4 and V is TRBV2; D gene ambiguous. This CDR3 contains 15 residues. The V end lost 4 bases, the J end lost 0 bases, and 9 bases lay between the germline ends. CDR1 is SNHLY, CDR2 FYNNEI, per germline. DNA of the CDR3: TGTGCCAGCAGTGTAGGCACTACAACTAATGAAAAACTGTTTTTT. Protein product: CASSVGTTTNEKLFF. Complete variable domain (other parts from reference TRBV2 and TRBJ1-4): EPEVTQTPSHQVTQMGQEVILRCVPISNHLYFYWYRQILGQKVEFLVSFYNNEISEKSEIFDDQFSVERPDGSNFTLKIRSTKLEDSAMYFCASSVGTTTNEKLFFGSGTQLSVL.

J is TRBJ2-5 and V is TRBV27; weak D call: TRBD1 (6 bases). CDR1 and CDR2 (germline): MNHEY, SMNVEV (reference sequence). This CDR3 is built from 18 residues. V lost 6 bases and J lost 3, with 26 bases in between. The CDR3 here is CASRISRGSGGSEETQYF. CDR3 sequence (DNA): TGTGCCAGCAGGATAAGTAGGGGGAGCGGCGGGTCGGAAGAGACCCAGTACTTC.